The present entry profiles one TCR beta chain with its context. Its antigen is undetermined. The germline gives CDR1 KGHSH, CDR2 LQKENI. The CDR3 extends over 14 amino acids. V dropped 4 bases and J dropped 7 bases, with 14 bases sitting between them. The data stem from a study of T cells in narcolepsy. General observations from the study: Healthy controls reportedly lacked the autoreactive clonotypes serially found in patients' blood. In some patient and control memory CD4+ samples, autoreactive clones were absent.

The method was immunoSEQ multiplex PCR; TCRdb's version includes in-frame clones alone and lacks a portion of them. Among some 34,000 clones listed, 81% were seen once. The material sequenced was memory (CD45RA-) CD4+ T cells from blood. This TCR derives from a human donor in good health. V usage is TRBV18 and J usage is TRBJ1-5, with D tentatively TRBD1 (6 bases). The CDR3 reads CASSRDISGQPQHF. The CDR3 region has the DNA TGTGCCAGCTCACGGGACATTTCCGGCCAGCCCCAGCATTTT.